This TCR beta chain was captured in a study of T cell responses to AZD1222 COVID-19 vaccine. The table came from immunoSEQ multiplex PCR; TCRdb's copy has only in-frame clones and leaves some out. Of tens of thousands of clones in the sample, around 85% were seen once. On this clone: Its antigen is not identified.

The CDR3 runs to 14 residues. The germline V and J ends were trimmed by 2 bases and 7 bases, with 12 bases remaining between them. Germline V CDR1 and CDR2: SGHVS, FNYEAQ. Whole-study results and caveats: The sample set comprised mostly white British donors with more females, and clonal diversity was possibly underestimated. Of the AZD1222 recipients, only 5 or 6 were seropositive at baseline. Regions 160-218 and 743-854 dominated among vaccine-associated CD4 TCRs spanning spike. The study reported that nearly half of spike-specific TCRs target unmutated variant regions.

Sequenced material: peripheral blood, taken on day 0 of MenACWY control vaccination. The receptor was derived from an adult in good health. The chain carries TRBV7-6 and TRBJ1-5, with a possible D match to TRBD1 (5 bases). CDR3 region: CASSLQGGKQPQHF. The CDR3 DNA is TGTGCCAGCAGCTTACAGGGTGGAAAGCAGCCCCAGCATTTT.